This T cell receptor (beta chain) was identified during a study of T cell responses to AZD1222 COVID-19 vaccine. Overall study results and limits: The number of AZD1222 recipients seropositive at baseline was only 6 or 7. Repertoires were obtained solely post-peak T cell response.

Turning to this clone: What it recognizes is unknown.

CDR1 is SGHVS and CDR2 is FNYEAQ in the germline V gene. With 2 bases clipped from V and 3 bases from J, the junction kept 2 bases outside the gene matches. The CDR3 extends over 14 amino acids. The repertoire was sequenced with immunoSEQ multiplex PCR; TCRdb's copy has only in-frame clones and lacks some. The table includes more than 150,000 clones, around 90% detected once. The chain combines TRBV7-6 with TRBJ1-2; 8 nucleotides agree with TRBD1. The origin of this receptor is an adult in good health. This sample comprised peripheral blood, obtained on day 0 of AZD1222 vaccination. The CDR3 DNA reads TGTGCCAGCAGCTTACTGACAGGGGACTATGGCTACACCTTC. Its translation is CASSLLTGDYGYTF.